The sequence of this T cell receptor beta chain was determined in a study of blood T cell repertoires in COVID-19. As for the study in general: Sample material is recorded as cDNA or gDNA derived from T cells, B-cell-depleted T cells, or PBMCs.

Germline trimming cut 4 bases from V and 12 bases from J; bases unmatched to any gene: 12. CDR3 length: 14 residues. CDR1 is SNHLY and CDR2 is FYNNEI in the germline V gene. Sequenced by immunoSEQ multiplex PCR; TCRdb stores in-frame clones only, minus some. The top ten clones hold about 6% of a sample with just under 350,000 clones, about 89% of them seen once. The clonotype originates from a woman between 50 and 59 years old with COVID-19, enrolled during active disease. Sequencing was performed on peripheral blood. The chain has TRBV2 and TRBJ1-1, with 9 bases fitting TRBD1. CDR3 sequence (DNA): TGTGCCAGCAGTGGACAGGGGGTCTATGGATCTACTTTCTTT. Translated: CASSGQGVYGSTFF.